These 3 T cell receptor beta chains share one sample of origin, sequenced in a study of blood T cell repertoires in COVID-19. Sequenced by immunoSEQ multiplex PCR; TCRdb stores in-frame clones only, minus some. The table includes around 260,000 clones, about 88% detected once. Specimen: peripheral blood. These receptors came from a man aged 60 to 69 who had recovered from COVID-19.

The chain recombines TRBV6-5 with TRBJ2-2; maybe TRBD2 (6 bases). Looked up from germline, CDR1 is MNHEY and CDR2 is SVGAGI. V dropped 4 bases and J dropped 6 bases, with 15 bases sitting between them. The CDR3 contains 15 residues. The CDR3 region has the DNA TGTGCCAGCAGTTCCGGCGGGACGTTGGCCGGGGAGCTGTTTTTT. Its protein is CASSSGGTLAGELFF.

CDR3 amino acids: CASSQEGQGLLAKNIQYF. CDR3 nucleotide sequence: TGCGCCAGCAGCCAAGAAGGGCAGGGTTTGCTAGCCAAAAACATTCAGTACTTC. The V gene is TRBV4-1, the J gene TRBJ2-4; D might be TRBD1 (5 bases). The CDR3 is 18 residues long. Trimming took 0 bases from V and 0 from J, leaving 15 bases between them. Looked up from germline, CDR1 is MGHRA and CDR2 is YSYEKL.

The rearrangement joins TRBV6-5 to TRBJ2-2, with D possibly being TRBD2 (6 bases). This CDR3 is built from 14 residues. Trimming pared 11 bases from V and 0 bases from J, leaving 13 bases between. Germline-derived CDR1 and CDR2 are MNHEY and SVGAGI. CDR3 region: CAGGTASNTGELFF. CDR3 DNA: TGTGCCGGGGGGACTGCTTCGAACACCGGGGAGCTGTTTTTT.